This T cell receptor (beta chain) was sequenced during a study of T cells in Graves' hyperthyroidism and ophthalmopathy (dated by TCRdb to the late 2010s). Notes on the research overall: Peripheral blood was collected at initial diagnosis, before any treatment. The study also compared thyroid tissue and blood T-cell repertoires from more than 5 Graves' hyperthyroidism patients. After blood sampling, hyperthyroidism patients were treated with methimazole at a starting dose of 30 mg daily, and ophthalmopathy patients were treated with high-dose intravenous methylprednisolone. Whether ophthalmopathy could be predicted prospectively was tested in an independent validation cohort made up of approximately 19 hyperthyroidism patients plus 17 patients who later progressed to ophthalmopathy. The 100 discovery patients were randomly split 7:3 into training and test sets. To identify TCR V-J signatures that set the groups apart, the researchers used a discovery cohort of 100 or so patients, made up of approximately 43 with Graves' ophthalmopathy and some 60 with stable Graves' hyperthyroidism. TCR Vbeta CDR3 sequencing of 135 peripheral blood samples (approximately 44 ophthalmopathy, over 70 hyperthyroidism and approximately 17 progressor patients) is reported in the paper. Results and caveats for the whole study, not just this receptor: Most expanded thyroid clonotypes (frequency above 0.001) were also detected in blood, suggesting blood repertoires may reflect thyroid immune responses. No statistical method was used to set the sample size in advance, and investigators knew the group allocation. Ophthalmopathy was separated from stable hyperthyroidism by a 13 V-J signature model, with around 90% sensitivity and around 81% specificity obtained in cross-validation and 80%/75% obtained in testing. In validation, the model predicted progression to ophthalmopathy with approximately 70% sensitivity and roughly 75% specificity, a median of roughly seven months before onset.

This clonotype was counted only a few times. Its antigen is still unknown. Base-call qualities are not available, and no considerably larger clone is one nucleotide away. The TCR beta CDR3 regions were amplified from RNA transcripts. For the first round of RT-PCR on the TCR CDR3, the HTBI primer set was used together with the Qiagen OneStep RT-PCR kit. Libraries were constructed in a second round of multiplex PCR, after which size selection and purification were carried out. Sequencing of the libraries was done on an Illumina HiSeq2000 using paired-end 100 bp reads. Per the original workflow: SOAPnuke was used to process the raw data, removing reads that contained adapters or uncalled bases, had a mean Phred below 15, or lacked an exact match to the constant primer or identifier. High-quality paired reads were merged using COPE v1.2.5, and each unique nucleotide sequence was defined as a clonotype. MiTCR v1.1 was used to align the clonotypes against IMGT TRBV, TRBD and TRBJ reference segments. The analysis included only V-J combinations with a frequency above 0.0001, which together covered roughly 99% of the repertoires. A TCS score was defined as the ratio between F50 (clonal expansion) and ExV (chaos), using BLOSUM62-based TCRdist between CDR3 peptides within each V-J. Welch's t-statistics and random forest reduced around 520 V-J features to roughly 13, which were used in a naive Bayes classifier (R e1071). The public reads were run again by TCRdb, first through fastp at Q25 and then through MiXCR, and only productive beta chains were kept. Identical CDR3 proteins give one entry, which carries the most common genes and DNA. For this entry, the V and J calls and clone size follow TCRdb and not the study's own pipeline. The sample includes about half a million distinct CDR3 sequences, with around 21% observed a single time. The ten largest account for around 27% of the sample.

A patient counted as having stable Graves' hyperthyroidism if no progression to ophthalmopathy occurred over 18 months of follow-up. Hyperthyroidism patients were newly diagnosed, had a disease duration of under 2 months, and were aged 18 to 65 years. Exclusion was applied to patients with uncontrolled infections, other autoimmune diseases, pregnancy or lactation. Diagnoses relied on clinical symptoms, serum thyroxine and TRAb, thyroid ultrasound and orbital computed tomography. Ficoll-Paque density gradient centrifugation was used to isolate PBMCs from about 9 ml of fresh peripheral blood. Total RNA was extracted with Trizol reagent, and quality was checked on an Agilent 2100 Bioanalyzer. The sequence was obtained from a man between 18 and 35 years old with Graves' hyperthyroidism. The sample consisted of blood.

The bases are TGTGCCAGCAGCTTATTTGGGAACAGCAATCAGCCCCAGCATTTT. This gives the protein CASSLFGNSNQPQHF. Recombination connected TRBV7-2 to TRBJ1-5; no D gene can be assigned with confidence. V is shortened by 2 bases, J by 1 base, and the region joining them spans 9 bases. Via the germline V gene, CDR1 is SGHTA and CDR2 FQGNSA. The CDR3 measures 15 amino acids from cysteine to phenylalanine. CDR3 DNA is the only sequence kept; it has 45 bases, read in frame from the first base. When the CDR3 is completed using the reference TRBV7-2 and TRBJ1-5 genes on either side, the full variable domain is GAGVSQSPSNKVTEKGKDVELRCDPISGHTALYWYRQSLGQGLEFLIYFQGNSAPDKSGLPSDRFSAERTGGSVSTLTIQRTQQEDSAVYLCASSLFGNSNQPQHFGDGTRLSIL.